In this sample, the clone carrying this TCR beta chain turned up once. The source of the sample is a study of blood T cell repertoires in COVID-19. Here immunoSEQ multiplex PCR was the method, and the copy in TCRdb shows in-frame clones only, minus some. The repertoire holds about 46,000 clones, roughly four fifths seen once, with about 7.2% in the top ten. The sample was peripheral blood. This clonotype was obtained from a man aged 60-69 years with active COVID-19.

The CDR3 protein is CASSLEGRGYTF. The CDR3 DNA reads as TGTGCCAGCAGTTTAGAGGGCCGTGGCTACACCTTC. The V and J genes are TRBV28 and TRBJ1-2; D is undetermined. V was shortened by 2 bases and J by 7 bases, with 8 bases between the two germline ends. The CDR3 spans 12 residues. In germline, CDR1 is MDHEN, CDR2 SYDVKM.